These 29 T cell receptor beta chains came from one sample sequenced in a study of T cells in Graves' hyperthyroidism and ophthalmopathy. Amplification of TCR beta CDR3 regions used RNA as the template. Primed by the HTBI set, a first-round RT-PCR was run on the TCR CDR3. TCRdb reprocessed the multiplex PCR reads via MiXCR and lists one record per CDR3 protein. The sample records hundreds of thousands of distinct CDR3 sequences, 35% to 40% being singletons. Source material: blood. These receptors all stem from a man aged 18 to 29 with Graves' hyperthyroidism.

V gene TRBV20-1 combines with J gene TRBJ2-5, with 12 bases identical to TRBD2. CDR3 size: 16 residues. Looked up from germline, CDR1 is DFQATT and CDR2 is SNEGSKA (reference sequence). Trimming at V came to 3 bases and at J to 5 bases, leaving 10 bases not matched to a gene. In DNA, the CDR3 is TGCAGTGCTAGGCGGGCTAGCGGGAGGGTCGGGGAGACCCAGTACTTC. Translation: CSARRASGRVGETQYF.

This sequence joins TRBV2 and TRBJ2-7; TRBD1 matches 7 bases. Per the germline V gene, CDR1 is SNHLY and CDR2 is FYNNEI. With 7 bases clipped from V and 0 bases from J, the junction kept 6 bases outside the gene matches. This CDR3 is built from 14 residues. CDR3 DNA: TGTGCCAGCATATACGGGACAGCCTCCTACGAGCAGTACTTC. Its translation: CASIYGTASYEQYF.

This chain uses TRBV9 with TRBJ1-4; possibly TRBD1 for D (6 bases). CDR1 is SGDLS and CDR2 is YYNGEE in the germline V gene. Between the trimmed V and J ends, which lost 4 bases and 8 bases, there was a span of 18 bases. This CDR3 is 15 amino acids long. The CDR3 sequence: CASSQVGGAREKLFF. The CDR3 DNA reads TGTGCCAGCAGCCAAGTAGGGGGGGCAAGAGAAAAACTGTTTTTT.

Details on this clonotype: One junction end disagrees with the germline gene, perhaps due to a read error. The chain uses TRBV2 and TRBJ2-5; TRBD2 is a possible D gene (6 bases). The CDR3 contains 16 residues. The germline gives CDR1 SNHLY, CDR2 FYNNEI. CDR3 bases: TGTGCCAGCAGGGAAGAGAGGCGGGGAAGTGGGGAGACCCAGTACTTC. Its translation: CASREERRGSGETQYF.

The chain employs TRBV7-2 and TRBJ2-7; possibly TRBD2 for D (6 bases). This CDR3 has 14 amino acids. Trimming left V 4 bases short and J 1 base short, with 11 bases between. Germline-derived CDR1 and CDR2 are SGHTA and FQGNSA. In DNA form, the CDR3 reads TGTGCCAGCAGCTGGGCGGGACCGTCCTACGAGCAGTACTTC. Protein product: CASSWAGPSYEQYF.

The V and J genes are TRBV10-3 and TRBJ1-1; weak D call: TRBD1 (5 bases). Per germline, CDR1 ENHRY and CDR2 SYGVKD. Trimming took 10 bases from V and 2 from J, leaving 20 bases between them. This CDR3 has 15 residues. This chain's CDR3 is CASFTLPGVNTEAFF. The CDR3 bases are TGTGCCAGCTTCACATTGCCGGGGGTAAACACTGAAGCTTTCTTT.

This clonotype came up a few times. DNA of the CDR3: TGTGCCAGTAGTATGATCGACAGTTCTGGCGAGCAGTACTTC. As protein: CASSMIDSSGEQYF. The chain has TRBV19 and TRBJ2-7; perhaps TRBD1 as D (5 bases). Germline V gene lookup returns CDR1 LNHDA and CDR2 SQIVND (reference sequence). Trimming cost V 3 bases and J 6 bases, with 15 bases left between them. This CDR3 contains 14 residues. Complete variable domain (other parts from reference TRBV19 and TRBJ2-7): DGGITQSPKYLFRKEGQNVTLSCEQNLNHDAMYWYRQDPGQGLRLIYYSQIVNDFQKGDIAEGYSVSREKKESFPLTVTSAQKNPTAFYLCASSMIDSSGEQYFGPGTRLTVT.

CDR3 amino acids: CATSTGGGSNYGYTF. The CDR3 coding sequence is TGTGCCACCAGCACGGGGGGAGGGTCTAACTATGGCTACACCTTC. The genes are TRBV15 and TRBJ1-2; TRBD1 might be the D (5 bases). Germline-derived CDR1 and CDR2 are LNHNV and YYDKDF (reference sequence). CDR3 length equals 15 residues. V lost 4 bases and J lost 0, with 12 bases in between.

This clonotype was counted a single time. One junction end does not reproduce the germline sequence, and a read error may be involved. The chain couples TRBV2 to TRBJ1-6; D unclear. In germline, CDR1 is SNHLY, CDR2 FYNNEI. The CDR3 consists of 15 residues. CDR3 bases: TGTGCCAGCAAGCCTAGCGGGAGGCCGAATTCGCCCCTCCACTTT. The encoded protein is CASKPSGRPNSPLHF.

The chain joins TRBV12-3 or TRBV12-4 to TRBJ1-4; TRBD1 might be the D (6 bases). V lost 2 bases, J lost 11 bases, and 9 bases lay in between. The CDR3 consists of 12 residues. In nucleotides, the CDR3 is TGTGCCAGCAGTTTAACGGGGGCCAAACTGTTTTTT. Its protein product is CASSLTGAKLFF.

CDR3 residues: CASSQVMGDAAQYF. The DNA of the CDR3 is TGCGCCAGCAGCCAAGTGATGGGGGATGCGGCCCAGTACTTC. The chain has TRBV4-1 and TRBJ2-5, with D tentatively TRBD1 or TRBD2 (5 bases each). Germline-derived CDR1 and CDR2 are MGHRA and YSYEKL. Trimming removed 1 base at V and 9 bases at J, with 15 bases between. CDR3 length: 14 amino acids.

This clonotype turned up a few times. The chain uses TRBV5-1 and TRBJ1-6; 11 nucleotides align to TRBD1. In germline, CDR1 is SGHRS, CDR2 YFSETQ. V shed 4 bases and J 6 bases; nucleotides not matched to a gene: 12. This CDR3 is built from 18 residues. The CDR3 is CASSLTLTGQGANSPLHF. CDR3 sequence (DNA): TGCGCCAGCAGCCTCACCCTGACCGGACAGGGGGCTAATTCACCCCTCCACTTT.

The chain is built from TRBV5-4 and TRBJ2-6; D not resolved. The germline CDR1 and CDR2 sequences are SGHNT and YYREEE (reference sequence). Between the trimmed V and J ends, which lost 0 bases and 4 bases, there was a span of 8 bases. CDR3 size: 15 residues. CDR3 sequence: CASSLVGQGANVLTF. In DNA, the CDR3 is TGTGCCAGCAGCTTGGTGGGTCAGGGGGCCAACGTCCTGACTTTC. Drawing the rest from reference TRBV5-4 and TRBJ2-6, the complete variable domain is ETGVTQSPTHLIKTRGQQVTLRCSSQSGHNTVSWYQQALGQGPQFIFQYYREEENGRGNFPPRFSGLQFPNYSSELNVNALELDDSALYLCASSLVGQGANVLTFGAGSRLTVL.

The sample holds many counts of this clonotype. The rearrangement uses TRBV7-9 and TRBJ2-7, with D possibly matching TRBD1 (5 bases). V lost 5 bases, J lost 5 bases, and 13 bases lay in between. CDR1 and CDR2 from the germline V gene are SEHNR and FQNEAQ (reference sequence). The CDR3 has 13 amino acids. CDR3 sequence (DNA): TGTGCCAGCAGCCCGGACAAAACCCACGAGCAGTACTTC. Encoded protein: CASSPDKTHEQYF.

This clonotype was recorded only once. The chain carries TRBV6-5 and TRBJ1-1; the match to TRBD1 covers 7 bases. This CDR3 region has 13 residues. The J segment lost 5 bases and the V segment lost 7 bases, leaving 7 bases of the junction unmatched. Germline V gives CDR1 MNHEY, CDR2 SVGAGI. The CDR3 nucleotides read TGTGCCAGCACTCCAGGGGGTTTTACTGAAGCTTTCTTT. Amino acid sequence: CASTPGGFTEAFF.

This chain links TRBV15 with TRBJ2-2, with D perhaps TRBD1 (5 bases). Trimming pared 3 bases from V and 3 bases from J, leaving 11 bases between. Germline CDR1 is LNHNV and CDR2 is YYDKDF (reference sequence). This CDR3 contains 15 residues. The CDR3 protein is CATSSEGVDTGELFF. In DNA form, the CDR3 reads TGTGCCACCAGCAGCGAAGGGGTGGACACCGGGGAGCTGTTTTTT. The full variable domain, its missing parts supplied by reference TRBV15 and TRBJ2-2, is DAMVIQNPRYQVTQFGKPVTLSCSQTLNHNVMYWYQQKSSQAPKLLFHYYDKDFNNEADTPDNFQSRRPNTSFCFLDIRSPGLGDTAMYLCATSSEGVDTGELFFGEGSRLTVL.

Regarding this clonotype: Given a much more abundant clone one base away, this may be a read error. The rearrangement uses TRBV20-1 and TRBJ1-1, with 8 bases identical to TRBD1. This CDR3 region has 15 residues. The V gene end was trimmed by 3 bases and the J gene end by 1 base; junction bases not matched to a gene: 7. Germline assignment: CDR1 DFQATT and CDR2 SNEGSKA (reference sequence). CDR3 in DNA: TGCAGTGCTAGGGAAAGGACAGGGCCGAACACTGAAGCTTTCTTT. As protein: CSARERTGPNTEAFF.

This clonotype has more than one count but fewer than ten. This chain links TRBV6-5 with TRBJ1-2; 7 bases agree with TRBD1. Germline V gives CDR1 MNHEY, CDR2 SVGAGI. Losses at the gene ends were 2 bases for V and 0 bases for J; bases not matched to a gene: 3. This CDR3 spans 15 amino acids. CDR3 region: CASSYGGTANYGYTF. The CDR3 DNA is TGTGCCAGCAGTTACGGGGGGACAGCTAACTATGGCTACACCTTC.

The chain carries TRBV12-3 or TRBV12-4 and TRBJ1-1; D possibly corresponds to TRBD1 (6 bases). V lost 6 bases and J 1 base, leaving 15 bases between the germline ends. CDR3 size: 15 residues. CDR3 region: CASRTIQDRNTEAFF. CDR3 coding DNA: TGTGCCAGCAGGACCATACAGGACAGGAACACTGAAGCTTTCTTT.

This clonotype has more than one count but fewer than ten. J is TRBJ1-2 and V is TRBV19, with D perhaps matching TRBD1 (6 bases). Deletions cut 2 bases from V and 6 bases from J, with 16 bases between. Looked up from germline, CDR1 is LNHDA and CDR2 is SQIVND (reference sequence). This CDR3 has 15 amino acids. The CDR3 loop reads CASSIHRDGLDGYTF. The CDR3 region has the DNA TGTGCCAGTAGTATACACAGGGACGGGTTGGATGGCTACACCTTC.

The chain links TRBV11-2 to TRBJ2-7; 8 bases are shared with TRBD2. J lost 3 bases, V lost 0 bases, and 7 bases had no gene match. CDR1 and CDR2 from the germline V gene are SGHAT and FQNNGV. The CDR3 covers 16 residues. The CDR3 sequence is CASSLDRASGFYEQYF. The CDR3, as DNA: TGTGCCAGCAGCTTAGATCGGGCTAGCGGGTTCTACGAGCAGTACTTC.

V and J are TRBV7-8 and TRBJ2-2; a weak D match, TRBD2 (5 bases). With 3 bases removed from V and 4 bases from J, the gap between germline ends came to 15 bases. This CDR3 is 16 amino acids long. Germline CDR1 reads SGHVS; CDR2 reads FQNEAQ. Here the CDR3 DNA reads TGTGCCAGCAGCTTTACTAGTTGGGCAGGCACCGGGGAGCTGTTTTTT. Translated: CASSFTSWAGTGELFF.

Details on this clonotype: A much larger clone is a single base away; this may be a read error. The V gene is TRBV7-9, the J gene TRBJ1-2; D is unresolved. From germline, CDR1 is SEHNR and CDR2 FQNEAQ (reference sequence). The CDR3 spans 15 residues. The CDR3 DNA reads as TGTGCCAACAGCTTAGCGGCAGGAATTAACTATGGCTACACCTTC. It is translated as CANSLAAGINYGYTF.

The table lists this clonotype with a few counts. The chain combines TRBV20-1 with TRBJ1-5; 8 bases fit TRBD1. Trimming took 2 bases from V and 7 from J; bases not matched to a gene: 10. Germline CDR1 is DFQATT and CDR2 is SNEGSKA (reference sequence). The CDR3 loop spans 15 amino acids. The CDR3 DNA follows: TGCAGTGCTAGACGACAGGGGTCTGGTAGCCAGCCCCAGCATTTT. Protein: CSARRQGSGSQPQHF.

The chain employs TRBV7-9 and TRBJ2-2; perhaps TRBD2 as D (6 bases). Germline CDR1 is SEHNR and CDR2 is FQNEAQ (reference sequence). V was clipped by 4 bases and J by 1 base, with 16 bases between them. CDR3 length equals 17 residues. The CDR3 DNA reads TGTGCCAGCAGCTCAGACCCTAGCGCCATGAACACCGGGGAGCTGTTTTTT. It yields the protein CASSSDPSAMNTGELFF.

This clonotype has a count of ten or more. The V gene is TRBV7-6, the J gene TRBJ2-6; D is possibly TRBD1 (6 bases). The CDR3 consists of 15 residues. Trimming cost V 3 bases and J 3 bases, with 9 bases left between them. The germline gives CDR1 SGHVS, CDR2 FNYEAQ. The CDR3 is CASSLGALGANVLTF. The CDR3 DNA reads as TGTGCCAGCAGCTTGGGGGCTCTTGGGGCCAACGTCCTGACTTTC.

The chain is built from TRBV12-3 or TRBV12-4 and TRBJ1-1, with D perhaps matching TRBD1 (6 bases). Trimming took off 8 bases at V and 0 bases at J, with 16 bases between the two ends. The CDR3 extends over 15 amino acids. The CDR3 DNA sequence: TGTGCCAGCGCAGCCGGGGGGCGGATGAACACTGAAGCTTTCTTT. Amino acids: CASAAGGRMNTEAFF.

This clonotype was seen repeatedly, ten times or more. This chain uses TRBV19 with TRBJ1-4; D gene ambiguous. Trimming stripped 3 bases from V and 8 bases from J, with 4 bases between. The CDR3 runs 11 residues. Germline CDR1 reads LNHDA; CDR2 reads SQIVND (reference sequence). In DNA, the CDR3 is TGTGCCAGTAGTATGGACGAAAAACTGTTTTTT. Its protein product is CASSMDEKLFF. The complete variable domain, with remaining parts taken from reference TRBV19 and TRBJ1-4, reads DGGITQSPKYLFRKEGQNVTLSCEQNLNHDAMYWYRQDPGQGLRLIYYSQIVNDFQKGDIAEGYSVSREKKESFPLTVTSAQKNPTAFYLCASSMDEKLFFGSGTQLSVL.

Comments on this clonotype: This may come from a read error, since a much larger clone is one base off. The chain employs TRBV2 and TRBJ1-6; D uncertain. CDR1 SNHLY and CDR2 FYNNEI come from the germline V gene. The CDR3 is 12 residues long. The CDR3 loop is CAITPSNSPLYF. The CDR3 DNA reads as TGTGCCATCACCCCCTCAAATTCACCCCTCTACTTT.